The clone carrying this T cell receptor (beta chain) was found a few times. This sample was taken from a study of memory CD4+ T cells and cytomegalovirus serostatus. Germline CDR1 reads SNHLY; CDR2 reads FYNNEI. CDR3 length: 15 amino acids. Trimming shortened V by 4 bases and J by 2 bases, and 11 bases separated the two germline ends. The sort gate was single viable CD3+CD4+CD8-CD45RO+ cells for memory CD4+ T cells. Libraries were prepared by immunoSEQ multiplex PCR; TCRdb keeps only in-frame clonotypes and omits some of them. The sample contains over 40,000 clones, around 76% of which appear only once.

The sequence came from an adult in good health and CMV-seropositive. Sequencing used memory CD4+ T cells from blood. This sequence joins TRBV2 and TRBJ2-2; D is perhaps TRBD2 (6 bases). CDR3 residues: CASSVGAGNTGELFF. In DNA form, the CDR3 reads TGTGCCAGCAGTGTTGGAGCGGGTAACACCGGGGAGCTGTTTTTT.